This TCR beta chain was profiled in a study of cytomegalovirus exposure and HLA in healthy donors. This clone was observed a handful of times. Germline lookup yields CDR1 MNHNY and CDR2 SVGAGI (reference sequence). There are 12 residues in the CDR3. The PCR ran on 60 Vbeta and 13 Jbeta primers. Assay: immunoSEQ multiplex PCR; the TCRdb copy retains only in-frame clones and omits some. The table includes about 180,000 clones, around 80% detected once. The origin of this receptor is a girl aged 5-17 years in good health and CMV-seropositive. The sample comprised PBMCs. V and J are TRBV6-6 and TRBJ2-7, with no clear D. The DNA of the CDR3 is TGTGCAGCAGAGGATATTTCGGGTGAGCAGTACTTC. This gives the protein CAAEDISGEQYF.